This T cell receptor (beta chain) was documented in a study of early T cells in non-severe SARS-CoV-2 infection. Overall study: Sequencing used unsorted whole-blood bulk RNA, so chains lack pairing. Whole-study findings and limits: Anti-spike CD8 specificities were favored by VDJdb matching, whose results missed private and CD4 specificities.

The library protocol tagged individual cDNA molecules with unique molecular identifiers. Each CDR3 protein is one row after TCRdb ran MiXCR on the 5' RACE reads. The table lists about 69,000 distinct CDR3 sequences, about 10% of them singletons. CDR1 is SGHTA, CDR2 FQGTGA, per germline. V lost 6 bases to trimming and J lost 4 bases; unmatched junction nucleotides: 6. CDR3 length equals 15 residues. Details on this clonotype: Its antigen is still unknown.

The V and J genes are TRBV7-3 and TRBJ2-2; 9 positions match TRBD1. The sample consisted of whole blood, taken at baseline. The TCR originated in an adult who was a healthcare worker with PCR-confirmed SARS-CoV-2 infection or an uninfected control (not recorded which). DNA of the CDR3: TGTGCCAGCAGTTTGTTGGGACAGGGCACCGGGGAGCTGTTTTTT. Translated: CASSLLGQGTGELFF.